The 24 T cell receptor beta chains given below trace back to one sample, sequenced in a study of blood T cell repertoires in COVID-19. Measured with immunoSEQ multiplex PCR; TCRdb has only the in-frame clones, and not every one. The sample contains a few hundred thousand clones, about 91% of which appear only once. Input material: peripheral blood. These receptors were taken from a woman aged 60-75 years with acute or convalescent COVID-19.

This rearrangement joins TRBV7-9 to TRBJ2-6; 9 bases fit TRBD1. V dropped 7 bases and J dropped 2; count of bases not matched to a gene: 6. CDR1 SEHNR and CDR2 FQNEAQ come from the germline V gene (reference sequence). CDR3 length: 16 amino acids. Here the CDR3 reads CASTITGGAGANVLTF. The CDR3 nucleotides are TGTGCCAGCACTATAACAGGGGGCGCTGGGGCCAACGTCCTGACTTTC.

V gene TRBV4-1 combines with J gene TRBJ2-5; no definite D call. Trimming took off 3 bases at V and 4 bases at J, with 12 bases between the two ends. The germline CDR1 and CDR2 sequences are MGHRA and YSYEKL. The CDR3 extends over 14 amino acids. CDR3: CASSQGPPPETQYF. Here the CDR3 DNA reads TGCGCCAGCAGCCAGGGCCCTCCCCCAGAGACCCAGTACTTC.

The chain is built from TRBV24-1 and TRBJ2-3, with TRBD2 as a possible D gene (5 bases). Germline V gene lookup returns CDR1 KGHDR and CDR2 SFDVKD. The CDR3 extends over 16 amino acids. The V end was cut by 3 bases, the J end by 6 bases, with 18 bases between. CDR3 amino acids: CATSDPGLRGYDTQYF. Here the CDR3 DNA reads TGTGCCACCAGTGATCCCGGACTCCGCGGCTACGATACGCAGTATTTT.

This clone showed up just once. The CDR3 nucleotides are TGTGCCAGCAGCGTAGCTTCAGGGTCGGTCGGGGAGACCCAGTACTTC. Translating it yields CASSVASGSVGETQYF. The V and J genes are TRBV9 and TRBJ2-5, with a weak D call TRBD1 (5 bases). Trimming pared 0 bases from V and 5 bases from J, leaving 17 bases between. Looked up from germline, CDR1 is SGDLS and CDR2 is YYNGEE. The CDR3 length is 16 residues.

This chain links TRBV5-1 with TRBJ2-2; a possible D gene is TRBD2 (6 bases). Trimming left V 4 bases short and J 0 bases short, with 16 bases between. The CDR3 runs to 17 residues. CDR1 and CDR2 from the germline V gene are SGHRS and YFSETQ. DNA of the CDR3: TGCGCCAGCAGCCGATCGGGGGACGCAGCGAACACCGGGGAGCTGTTTTTT. Translated: CASSRSGDAANTGELFF.

This chain joins TRBV7-9 and TRBJ1-5, with D unresolved. Germline CDR1 SEHNR, CDR2 FQNEAQ (reference sequence). The CDR3 runs 13 residues. V dropped 5 bases and J dropped 4 bases, with 9 bases sitting between them. The CDR3 sequence is CASSPPGNQPQHF. The CDR3 region has the DNA TGTGCCAGCAGCCCCCCGGGGAATCAGCCCCAGCATTTT.

The V gene is TRBV19, the J gene TRBJ1-5; 8 nucleotides agree with TRBD1. V lost 3 bases to trimming and J lost 7 bases; unmatched junction nucleotides: 5. From germline, CDR1 is LNHDA and CDR2 SQIVND (reference sequence). This CDR3 region has 14 residues. CDR3 DNA: TGTGCCAGTAGTATTAAGACAGGGGTGCAGCCCCAGCATTTT. It translates to CASSIKTGVQPQHF.

In its sample, this clone was seen a few times. V and J are TRBV19 and TRBJ1-1; 7 positions match TRBD1. Trimming cost V 4 bases and J 5 bases; bases outside gene matches: 4. This CDR3 comprises 13 residues. Germline values: CDR1 LNHDA, CDR2 SQIVND (reference sequence). CDR3 bases: TGTGCCAGTAGTAGGACAGGTATGACTGAAGCTTTCTTT. Protein: CASSRTGMTEAFF. The variable domain in full, completed from reference TRBV19 and TRBJ1-1, reads DGGITQSPKYLFRKEGQNVTLSCEQNLNHDAMYWYRQDPGQGLRLIYYSQIVNDFQKGDIAEGYSVSREKKESFPLTVTSAQKNPTAFYLCASSRTGMTEAFFGQGTRLTVV.

The rearrangement uses TRBV6-5 and TRBJ2-2, with a possible D match to TRBD2 (7 bases). The ends were cut back, 3 bases at V and 4 bases at J, with 15 bases in the middle. The V gene's germline CDR1 is MNHEY and CDR2 SVGAGI. The CDR3 length is 16 residues. The CDR3 loop is CASSYGGGHFTGELFF. The CDR3 nucleotides read TGTGCCAGCAGTTATGGGGGGGGACATTTCACCGGGGAGCTGTTTTTT.

Only one count was recorded for this clone. In DNA, the CDR3 is TGTGCCAGCAGTTTGGGACAGGGGGCCTACGAGCAGTACTTC. Encoded protein: CASSLGQGAYEQYF. The chain combines TRBV6-6 with TRBJ2-7; 11 bases align to TRBD1. The trim removed 4 bases at V and 2 bases at J, leaving 1 base unmatched. This CDR3 contains 14 residues. Looked up from germline, CDR1 is MNHNY and CDR2 is SVGAGI (reference sequence).

This chain connects TRBV4-3 to TRBJ2-3, with 9 bases fitting TRBD2. CDR1 is LGHNA and CDR2 is YSLEER in the germline V gene. The junction had 3 bases not matched to a gene; V was cut back by 2 bases and J by 0 bases. The length of the CDR3 is 16 residues. The CDR3 protein is CASSQKTSGSTDTQYF. CDR3 sequence (DNA): TGCGCCAGCAGCCAAAAGACTAGCGGTAGCACAGATACGCAGTATTTT.

This clone was seen many times. V usage is TRBV4-3 and J usage is TRBJ1-1; tentatively, D is TRBD1 (6 bases). This CDR3 comprises 15 residues. V was pared by 4 bases and J by 3 bases, with 15 bases between. The germline CDR1 and CDR2 sequences are LGHNA and YSLEER. CDR3 DNA sequence: TGCGCCAGCAGCCCACTCCTGACAGGAGACACTGAAGCTTTCTTT. Encoded protein: CASSPLLTGDTEAFF.

The V call is TRBV27, the J call TRBJ2-7, with 9 bases that match TRBD1. Losses at the gene ends were 1 base for V and 6 bases for J; bases not matched to a gene: 1. Germline loops: CDR1 MNHEY, CDR2 SMNVEV (reference sequence). The CDR3 has 13 residues. CDR3 DNA sequence: TGTGCCAGCAGTTTATTACAGGGGGCCGAGCAGTACTTC. As protein: CASSLLQGAEQYF.

The V call is TRBV30, the J call TRBJ2-2; weak D call: TRBD2 (6 bases). Trimming left V 2 bases short and J 4 bases short, with 11 bases between. This CDR3 is built from 14 residues. From germline, CDR1 is GTSNPN and CDR2 SVGIG (reference sequence). CDR3 sequence (DNA): TGTGCCTGGAGTTTAGGCGGGACCACCGGGGAGCTGTTTTTT. It encodes CAWSLGGTTGELFF.

J is TRBJ2-2 and V is TRBV5-1; the D is unclear. The CDR3 consists of 15 residues. V lost 2 bases and J 4 bases, leaving 12 bases between the germline ends. The germline CDR1 and CDR2 sequences are SGHRS and YFSETQ. The CDR3 DNA reads as TGCGCCAGCAGCTTAACCGGGTTAAGCACCGGGGAGCTGTTTTTT. It translates to CASSLTGLSTGELFF.

The chain joins TRBV5-1 to TRBJ1-4, with D perhaps TRBD1 (6 bases). V was cut by 5 bases and J by 5 bases, with 13 bases left in between. There are 14 residues in the CDR3. From germline, CDR1 is SGHRS and CDR2 YFSETQ. The chain's CDR3 is CASRSGTRNEKLFF. The CDR3 DNA reads TGCGCCAGCAGATCCGGGACAAGGAATGAAAAACTGTTTTTT.

The J gene is TRBJ2-3, the V gene TRBV6-1; 14 nucleotides align to TRBD2. CDR3 length: 17 amino acids. Germline lookup yields CDR1 MNHNS and CDR2 SASEGT. Trimming at V came to 4 bases and at J to 4 bases, leaving 7 bases not matched to a gene. CDR3 coding DNA: TGTGCCAGCAGTGGGGGACTAGCGGGAGTGGTCGCAGATACGCAGTATTTT. Protein: CASSGGLAGVVADTQYF.

Sample share makes this clone medium-sized. The V and J genes are TRBV5-1 and TRBJ2-5, with 11 bases lining up with TRBD2. Per the germline V gene, CDR1 is SGHRS and CDR2 is YFSETQ. The V segment lost 6 bases and the J segment 3 bases; nucleotides outside the gene matches: 13. The CDR3 spans 17 residues. The CDR3 region is CASILSPLGLAEETQYF. The CDR3 DNA follows: TGCGCCAGCATTTTATCCCCATTGGGACTAGCGGAAGAGACCCAGTACTTC. Using reference TRBV5-1 and TRBJ2-5 for the parts outside the CDR3, the full variable domain is KAGVTQTPRYLIKTRGQQVTLSCSPISGHRSVSWYQQTPGQGLQFLFEYFSETQRNKGNFPGRFSGRQFSNSRSEMNVSTLELGDSALYLCASILSPLGLAEETQYFGPGTRLLVL.

The chain couples TRBV3-1 (or the pseudogene TRBV3-2) to TRBJ1-5, with 7 bases lining up with TRBD1. This CDR3 spans 15 amino acids. Germline V gives CDR1 LGHDT, CDR2 YNNKEL (reference sequence). V gave up 4 bases and J gave up 6 bases; unmatched junction bases: 9. As DNA, the CDR3 is TGTGCCAGCAGCCTGACAGGGACGCAAGGTCAGCCCCAGCATTTT. Translation: CASSLTGTQGQPQHF.

V is TRBV6-4 and J is TRBJ2-2, with 10 bases fitting TRBD2. Trimming took 4 bases from V and 5 from J; bases not matched to a gene: 7. Germline V CDR1 and CDR2: MRHNA, SNTAGT. The CDR3 has 16 amino acids. The DNA for the CDR3 is TGTGCCAGCAGTGTCCTAGCGGGAGTCCCTACCGGGGAGCTGTTTTTT. Translation gives CASSVLAGVPTGELFF.

This clone was seen once. This chain links TRBV10-3 with TRBJ2-5; 11 bases match TRBD2. Unmatched junction bases numbered 6, after V lost 4 bases and J lost 5 bases. This CDR3 comprises 15 residues. CDR1 is ENHRY and CDR2 is SYGVKD in the germline V gene. CDR3 loop: CAISAPLAGGETQYF. The CDR3 region has the DNA TGTGCCATCAGTGCCCCCCTAGCGGGGGGCGAGACCCAGTACTTC.

The J gene is TRBJ1-1, the V gene TRBV7-6; D is unresolved. Germline CDR1 and CDR2: SGHVS and FNYEAQ. V lost 5 bases to trimming and J lost 1 base, with 8 bases between them. This CDR3 region has 13 residues. CDR3 sequence: CASSHTKNTEAFF. CDR3 nucleotide sequence: TGTGCCAGCAGCCATACTAAGAACACTGAAGCTTTCTTT.

The chain has TRBV5-1 and TRBJ1-2; 7 bases align to TRBD1. The CDR3 has 14 amino acids. Trimming took 4 bases from V and 8 from J; bases not matched to a gene: 11. Germline CDR1 reads SGHRS; CDR2 reads YFSETQ. The CDR3 reads CASSIRGQVGGYTF. The CDR3 nucleotides are TGCGCCAGCAGCATTCGCGGACAGGTCGGAGGCTACACCTTC. Combining the CDR3 with reference TRBV5-1 and TRBJ1-2 gives the whole variable domain KAGVTQTPRYLIKTRGQQVTLSCSPISGHRSVSWYQQTPGQGLQFLFEYFSETQRNKGNFPGRFSGRQFSNSRSEMNVSTLELGDSALYLCASSIRGQVGGYTFGSGTRLTVV.

This sequence joins TRBV7-6 and TRBJ2-5, with TRBD1 matching 10 bases. The V segment lost 5 bases and the J segment 5 bases; nucleotides outside the gene matches: 8. Per germline, CDR1 SGHVS and CDR2 FNYEAQ. This CDR3 comprises 15 residues. The CDR3 bases are TGTGCCAGCAGCCGCGGGACAGGGGCAGGGGAGACCCAGTACTTC. It is translated as CASSRGTGAGETQYF.